Listed below are T cell receptor beta chains from one sample, sequenced in a study of cytomegalovirus exposure and HLA in healthy donors. Clones were sequenced by immunoSEQ multiplex PCR, and TCRdb holds only the in-frame ones, with some missing. This sample's table has approximately 140,000 clones. Sequencing was carried out using PBMCs. These receptor sequences come from a middle-aged woman in good health and CMV-seronegative. The CDR3 runs from the conserved cysteine through the conserved F or W. The D gene is left open where the match is weak.

V gene	D gene	J gene	CDR3 DNA	CDR3 protein
TRBV7-6	TRBD1	TRBJ1-1	TGTGCCAGCAGCTTAAGTGGCAGGGGGTGGACTGAAGCTTTCTTT	CASSLSGRGWTEAFF
TRBV6-1	TRBD1	TRBJ1-2	TGTGCCAGCGGACGAGTACAGGGGGCGTATGGCTACACCTTC	CASGRVQGAYGYTF
TRBV18	TRBD1	TRBJ1-1	TGTGCCAGCTCCGGGACAGGGACACACCAACCTGAAGCTTTCTTT	CASSGTGTHQPEAFF
TRBV5-6	-	TRBJ1-3	TGTGCCAGTACTAAAACATCGGGTGGAAACACCATATATTTT	CASTKTSGGNTIYF
TRBV4-3	-	TRBJ1-2	TGCGCCAGCAGCCCGACTTATAGCTATGGCTACACCTTC	CASSPTYSYGYTF
TRBV6-5	TRBD1	TRBJ1-2	TGTGCCAGCAGTCAGCCAGGGGGCAAAGGCTACACCTTC	CASSQPGGKGYTF
TRBV19	TRBD1	TRBJ2-5	TGTGCCAGTAGTATACAAGCGGGACAGGGGATCCAAGAGACCCAGTACTTC	CASSIQAGQGIQETQYF
TRBV11-2	-	TRBJ1-2	TGTGCCAGCAGCTTGGCCGTTTCTAACTATGGCTACACCTTC	CASSLAVSNYGYTF
TRBV28	TRBD1	TRBJ1-6	TGTGCCAGCAGCATCGGGGGACAGGGTAATTCACCCCTCCACTTT	CASSIGGQGNSPLHF
TRBV7-6	-	TRBJ2-1	TGTGCCAGCAGCTCCGGGTCCTACAATGAGCAGTTCTTC	CASSSGSYNEQFF
TRBV6-1	-	TRBJ2-3	TGTGCCAGCAGTCTGACGTGGACTAGCACAGATACGCAGTATTTT	CASSLTWTSTDTQYF
TRBV14	TRBD1	TRBJ2-3	TGTGCCAGCAGCCAAGGGACAGGTTTTTCCCGCACAGATACGCAGTATTTT	CASSQGTGFSRTDTQYF
TRBV2	-	TRBJ2-1	TGTGCCAGCAGTGCACAGGGTACCGACAATGAGCAGTTCTTC	CASSAQGTDNEQFF
TRBV11-2	-	TRBJ1-2	TGTGCCAGCAGCTTAGATCAAGGGAGGGAAGGTGGCTACACCTTC	CASSLDQGREGGYTF
TRBV11-2	-	TRBJ2-5	TGTGCCAGCAGCCCAGGGCCATGGGAGACCCAGTACTTC	CASSPGPWETQYF
TRBV4-3	TRBD1	TRBJ1-5	TGCGCCAGCAGCCAAGAGGGGACAGGGAAAAATCAGCCCCAGCATTTT	CASSQEGTGKNQPQHF
TRBV6-1	TRBD1	TRBJ1-3	TGTGCCAGCAGTTCGGGACAGCCCTCTGGAAACACCATATATTTT	CASSSGQPSGNTIYF